Shown below are 14 T cell receptor beta chains from a single sample sequenced in a study of cytomegalovirus exposure and HLA in healthy donors. Primers: 60 Vbeta forward and 13 Jbeta reverse. Profiled with immunoSEQ multiplex PCR; TCRdb holds only in-frame clones, not every one. The sample holds around 180,000 clones, less than 90% seen once. Sequenced material: PBMCs. All receptors come from a boy aged 5-17 years in good health and CMV-seronegative.

The chain links TRBV5-1 to TRBJ2-5; TRBD2 is a possible D gene (6 bases). The CDR3 is 13 residues long. V was shortened by 0 bases and J by 5 bases, with 8 bases between the two germline ends. The germline V gene has CDR1 SGHRS and CDR2 YFSETQ. As DNA, the CDR3 is TGCGCCAGCAGCTTGGTCCTAGCGGAGACCCAGTACTTC. Protein product: CASSLVLAETQYF.

CDR3 DNA sequence: TGTGCCAGTAGGACCGGGACAGGGGGCTATGGCTACACCTTC. Protein product: CASRTGTGGYGYTF. V is TRBV19 and J is TRBJ1-2; 11 nucleotides line up with TRBD1. Germline V gene sequence: CDR1 LNHDA, CDR2 SQIVND (reference sequence). V was clipped by 6 bases and J by 4 bases; unmatched bases: 4. The CDR3 extends over 14 amino acids.

The rearrangement uses TRBV29-1 and TRBJ2-1, with D maybe TRBD1 (5 bases). The CDR3 length is 16 residues. V dropped 5 bases and J dropped 4 bases, with 21 bases sitting between them. From germline, CDR1 is SQVTM and CDR2 ANQGSEA. The CDR3 DNA reads as TGCAGCGTTCAAGGGGCCTACAGAACTTCATACAATGAGCAGTTCTTC. This gives the protein CSVQGAYRTSYNEQFF.

This chain links TRBV10-3 with TRBJ1-5; perhaps TRBD1 as D (5 bases). CDR1 and CDR2 (germline): ENHRY, SYGVKD. This CDR3 region has 12 residues. Between the trimmed V and J ends, which lost 9 bases and 4 bases, there was a span of 10 bases. Here the CDR3 DNA reads TGTGCCATGGGGCAGGGTAATCAGCCCCAGCATTTT. This codes for CAMGQGNQPQHF.

The rearrangement joins TRBV19 to TRBJ1-5, with D tentatively TRBD1 (5 bases). The CDR3 extends over 12 amino acids. V was shortened by 5 bases and J by 6 bases, with 8 bases between the two germline ends. The germline CDR1 and CDR2 sequences are LNHDA and SQIVND (reference sequence). CDR3 loop: CASSPGGQPQHF. DNA of the CDR3: TGTGCCAGTAGTCCGGGGGGTCAGCCCCAGCATTTT.

This clone has just a few counts. The chain couples TRBV5-1 to TRBJ2-5; D uncertain. V dropped 2 bases and J dropped 2 bases, with 10 bases sitting between them. The CDR3 spans 14 residues. Germline-derived CDR1 and CDR2 are SGHRS and YFSETQ. The CDR3 DNA reads as TGCGCCAGCAGCTTATCACAGATTCAAGAGACCCAGTACTTC. This codes for CASSLSQIQETQYF.

V is TRBV7-2 and J is TRBJ2-1; tentative D call: TRBD2 (5 bases). Germline assignment: CDR1 SGHTA and CDR2 FQGNSA. The V gene lost 3 bases and the J gene lost 7 bases, with 16 bases spanning the gap. The CDR3 is 15 amino acids. CDR3 sequence: CASSFRPGRLNEQFF. The CDR3 DNA reads as TGTGCCAGCAGCTTTCGTCCGGGAAGGCTAAATGAGCAGTTCTTC.

The chain links TRBV2 to TRBJ2-5; no clear D. Germline V CDR1 and CDR2: SNHLY, FYNNEI. Between the trimmed V and J ends, which lost 0 bases and 2 bases, there was a span of 7 bases. The CDR3 spans 14 residues. The CDR3 is CASSEARMQETQYF. The CDR3 region has the DNA TGTGCCAGCAGTGAAGCCAGGATGCAAGAGACCCAGTACTTC.

This clone has a handful of counts. The chain recombines TRBV5-1 with TRBJ1-1; TRBD1 might be the D (5 bases). The germline V and J ends were trimmed by 2 bases and 1 base, with 9 bases remaining between them. Germline lookup yields CDR1 SGHRS and CDR2 YFSETQ. The CDR3 contains 14 residues. CDR3 region: CASSFRGANTEAFF. The CDR3 bases are TGCGCCAGCAGCTTTCGTGGGGCGAACACTGAAGCTTTCTTT.

The rearrangement joins TRBV30 to TRBJ1-2, with 7 bases that match TRBD1. Germline CDR1 reads GTSNPN; CDR2 reads SVGIG (reference sequence). The CDR3 totals 17 residues. V dropped 4 bases and J dropped 7; count of bases not matched to a gene: 21. Here the CDR3 reads CAWNRRTGLNGVVGYTF. The CDR3, as DNA: TGTGCCTGGAACCGTCGGACAGGTTTAAATGGGGTTGTTGGCTACACCTTC.

V is TRBV29-1 and J is TRBJ2-7, with TRBD2 as a possible D gene (6 bases). Trimming shortened V by 3 bases and J by 3 bases, and 18 bases separated the two germline ends. Germline CDR1 is SQVTM and CDR2 is ANQGSEA. CDR3 length: 15 residues. The CDR3 sequence is CSVETRDGSNYEQYF. CDR3 DNA sequence: TGCAGCGTTGAGACGCGGGACGGGTCCAACTACGAGCAGTACTTC.

The V call is TRBV2, the J call TRBJ1-6, with TRBD1 matching 7 bases. Germline assignment: CDR1 SNHLY and CDR2 FYNNEI. J was trimmed by 7 bases and V by 6 bases; bases with no gene match: 0. This CDR3 is 12 amino acids long. Written as DNA, the CDR3 is TGTGCCAGCAGACAGGGGAATTCACCCCTCCACTTT. Amino acids: CASRQGNSPLHF.

CDR3 nucleotides: TGTGCCAGCAGCTTGGCCGACAGGGGGGTTTATGAGAAGGCTTTCTTT. It is translated as CASSLADRGVYEKAFF. This chain joins TRBV5-4 and TRBJ1-1; the match to TRBD1 covers 9 bases. Unmatched junction bases numbered 14, after V lost 0 bases and J lost 11 bases. Per the germline V gene, CDR1 is SGHNT and CDR2 is YYREEE (reference sequence). This CDR3 has 16 amino acids.

The chain carries TRBV6-4 and TRBJ2-1, with 14 bases that match TRBD2. The CDR3 is made up of 15 amino acids. Germline V gene sequence: CDR1 MRHNA, CDR2 SNTAGT. Germline trimming cut 6 bases from V and 7 bases from J; bases unmatched to any gene: 5. The CDR3 protein is CASSATSGGVNEQFF. Here the CDR3 DNA reads TGTGCCAGCAGCGCGACTAGCGGGGGGGTTAATGAGCAGTTCTTC.